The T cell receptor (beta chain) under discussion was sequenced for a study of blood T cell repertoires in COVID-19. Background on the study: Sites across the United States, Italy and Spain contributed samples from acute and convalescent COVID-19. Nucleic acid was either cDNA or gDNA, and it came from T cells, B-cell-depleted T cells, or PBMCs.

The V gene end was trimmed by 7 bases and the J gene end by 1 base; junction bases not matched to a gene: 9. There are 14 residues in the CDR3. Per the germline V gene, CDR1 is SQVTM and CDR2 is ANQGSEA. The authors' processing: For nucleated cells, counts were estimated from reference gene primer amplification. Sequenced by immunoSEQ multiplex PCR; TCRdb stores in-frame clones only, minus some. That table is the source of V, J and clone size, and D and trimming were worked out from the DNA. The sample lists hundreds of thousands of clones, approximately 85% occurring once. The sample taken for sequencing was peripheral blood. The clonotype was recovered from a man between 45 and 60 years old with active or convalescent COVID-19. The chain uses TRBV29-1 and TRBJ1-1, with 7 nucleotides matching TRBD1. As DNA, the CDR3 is TGCAGCGCCACCAGGGACAGTAAGAACACTGAAGCTTTCTTT. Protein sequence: CSATRDSKNTEAFF.